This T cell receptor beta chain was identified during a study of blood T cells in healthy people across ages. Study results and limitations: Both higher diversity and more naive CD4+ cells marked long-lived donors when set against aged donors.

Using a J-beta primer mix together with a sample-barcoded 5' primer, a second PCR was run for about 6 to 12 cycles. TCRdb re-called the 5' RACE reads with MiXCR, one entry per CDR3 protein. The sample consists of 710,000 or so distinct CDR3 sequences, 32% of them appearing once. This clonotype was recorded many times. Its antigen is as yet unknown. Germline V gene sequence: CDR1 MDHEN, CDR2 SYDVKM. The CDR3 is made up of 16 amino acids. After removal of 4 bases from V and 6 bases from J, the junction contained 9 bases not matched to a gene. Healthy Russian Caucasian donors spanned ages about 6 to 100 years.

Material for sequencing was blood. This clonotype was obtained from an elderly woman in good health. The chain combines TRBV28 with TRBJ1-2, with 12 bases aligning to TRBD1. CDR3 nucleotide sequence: TGTGCCAGCAGTTCATCGGGACAGGGGGCGCAAAATGGCTACACCTTC. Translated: CASSSSGQGAQNGYTF.